In this sample, the clone carrying this T cell receptor (beta chain) turned up a few times. These data originate in a study of blood T cell repertoires in COVID-19. As handled by the study authors: Nucleated cell counts were estimated from reference gene primer amplification. Produced via immunoSEQ multiplex PCR; TCRdb's table is partial and in-frame only. That table supplies the V and J calls and clone size; D and trimming were determined from the DNA. This sample carries 150,000 to 200,000 clones, about 81% of them seen once, and the ten largest clones take around an eighth. With 2 bases clipped from V and 0 bases from J, the junction kept 4 bases outside the gene matches. Germline V lookup: CDR1 MNHEY, CDR2 SVGAGI. This CDR3 comprises 15 residues.

Sequenced material: peripheral blood. The clonotype was recovered from a man aged 25 to 45 with active or convalescent COVID-19. The rearrangement joins TRBV6-5 to TRBJ2-7; 7 positions match TRBD1. The CDR3 nucleotides read TGTGCCAGCAGTTACGAAAACAGGGGCTCCTACGAGCAGTACTTC. It specifies CASSYENRGSYEQYF.